The 31 T cell receptor beta chains in this list originate from one sample, sequenced in a study of shared clonotypes between healthy human individuals. CD45RO-negative cells were positively selected for CCR7, leaving out terminally differentiated effector memory CD45RA+ cells. Generated by immunoSEQ multiplex PCR, the TCRdb table keeps only in-frame clones and is missing some. The profile shows some 2,100,000 clones, more than 85% of them singletons. Sequenced: naive CD8+ T cells from PBMCs. The receptors were sampled from a man between 18 and 29 years old in good health. Some clones in this sample may be carry-over from other donors' samples.

In this sample, this clone turned up once. The rearrangement links TRBV19 to TRBJ2-7; 9 positions match TRBD1. The CDR3 has 17 amino acids. Germline loops: CDR1 LNHDA, CDR2 SQIVND (reference sequence). V shed 3 bases and J 5 bases; nucleotides not matched to a gene: 14. The CDR3 is CASSMEANRGRKDEQYF. DNA of the CDR3: TGTGCCAGTAGTATGGAGGCGAACAGGGGGCGGAAAGACGAGCAGTACTTC.

V and J are TRBV5-6 and TRBJ2-7, with D maybe TRBD1 (7 bases). Trimming stripped 0 bases from V and 2 bases from J, with 18 bases between. The CDR3 runs 17 residues. The V gene's germline CDR1 is SGHDT and CDR2 YYEEEE. The CDR3 DNA sequence: TGTGCCAGCAGCTTGGCCCCGGGCAGGGGGGTAGCCTACGAGCAGTACTTC. Its protein is CASSLAPGRGVAYEQYF.

The chain joins TRBV10-3 to TRBJ2-2; 11 bases align to TRBD2. Trimming took 3 bases from V and 5 from J; bases not matched to a gene: 11. Germline lookup yields CDR1 ENHRY and CDR2 SYGVKD. The CDR3 runs to 18 residues. CDR3: CAISEILAGVTGTGELFF. CDR3 sequence (DNA): TGTGCCATCAGTGAAATACTAGCGGGAGTGACTGGAACCGGGGAGCTGTTTTTT.

The chain is built from TRBV28 and TRBJ2-7, with D possibly matching TRBD1 (6 bases). Germline CDR1 MDHEN, CDR2 SYDVKM. The CDR3 contains 12 residues. V lost 5 bases and J 3 bases, leaving 8 bases between the germline ends. CDR3 sequence reads: CASSETGYEQYF. The CDR3, as DNA: TGTGCCAGCAGTGAGACAGGCTACGAGCAGTACTTC.

This clone was seen just once. V and J are TRBV7-9 and TRBJ2-1; 7 bases are shared with TRBD2. Germline CDR1 SEHNR, CDR2 FQNEAQ (reference sequence). The junction had 14 bases not matched to a gene; V was cut back by 5 bases and J by 7 bases. The CDR3 runs 16 residues. The chain's CDR3 is CASSQGLSGAANEQFF. The CDR3 nucleotides are TGTGCCAGCAGCCAGGGACTAAGCGGGGCGGCAAATGAGCAGTTCTTC.

To note about this clone: Other nucleotide sequences from this sample produce the same CDR3. The CDR3 is CASSFLGGDQPQHF. CDR3 DNA: TGTGCCAGCAGTTTCCTCGGGGGCGATCAGCCCCAGCATTTT. The chain is built from TRBV27 and TRBJ1-5, with D maybe TRBD1 (6 bases). Germline values: CDR1 MNHEY, CDR2 SMNVEV (reference sequence). With 3 bases removed from V and 5 bases from J, the gap between germline ends came to 11 bases. The CDR3 totals 14 residues.

The rearrangement links TRBV4-3 to TRBJ2-6; no definite D call. Germline CDR1 and CDR2: LGHNA and YSLEER. Deletions cut 0 bases from V and 2 bases from J, with 5 bases between. The CDR3 covers 15 residues. The CDR3 region has the DNA TGCGCCAGCAGCCAAGATAATGCTGGGGCCAACGTCCTGACTTTC. It specifies CASSQDNAGANVLTF.

The V and J genes are TRBV7-9 and TRBJ1-3; 8 nucleotides align to TRBD1. Germline values: CDR1 SEHNR, CDR2 FQNEAQ (reference sequence). CDR3 length: 17 amino acids. V lost 1 base, J lost 0 bases, and 5 bases stayed unmatched. CDR3 nucleotide sequence: TGTGCCAGCAGCTTAGGTAGGACAGGGACCTCTGGAAACACCATATATTTT. This translates into CASSLGRTGTSGNTIYF.

This CDR3 reads CAWSGGDQPYSYEQYF. The CDR3 region has the DNA TGTGCCTGGAGTGGCGGGGACCAACCTTACTCCTACGAGCAGTACTTC. The chain employs TRBV30 and TRBJ2-7; D might be TRBD2 (6 bases). V was pared by 1 base and J by 0 bases, with 16 bases between. The CDR3 is made up of 16 amino acids. CDR1 GTSNPN and CDR2 SVGIG come from the germline V gene (reference sequence).

This clone was found once. V is TRBV11-2 and J is TRBJ1-2, with D possibly being TRBD1 (5 bases). V lost 2 bases and J 3 bases, leaving 16 bases between the germline ends. Germline CDR1 SGHAT, CDR2 FQNNGV. The CDR3 loop spans 16 amino acids. The CDR3 is CASSLPAAGSYYGYTF. Here the CDR3 DNA reads TGTGCCAGCAGCTTACCCGCGGCAGGGAGTTACTATGGCTACACCTTC.

This chain connects TRBV9 to TRBJ2-1; the D call may be TRBD1 or TRBD2 (7 bases each). V lost 4 bases and J 1 base, leaving 15 bases between the germline ends. The CDR3 length is 16 residues. Looked up from germline, CDR1 is SGDLS and CDR2 is YYNGEE. The CDR3 region has the DNA TGTGCCAGCAGCCCCCCAGGGGGACTATCCTACAATGAGCAGTTCTTC. Its protein product is CASSPPGGLSYNEQFF.

The rearrangement links TRBV7-9 to TRBJ2-3, with D perhaps matching TRBD1 or TRBD2 (5 bases each). V lost 3 bases and J 5 bases, leaving 15 bases between the germline ends. The CDR3 covers 15 residues. The germline V gene encodes CDR1 SEHNR and CDR2 FQNEAQ (reference sequence). The CDR3, as DNA: TGTGCCAGCAGCTTGGCGGTCGGGGCCTTAGATACGCAGTATTTT. Translated, it gives CASSLAVGALDTQYF. Based on the CDR3 plus reference TRBV7-9 and TRBJ2-3, the full variable domain is DTGVSQNPRHKITKRGQNVTFRCDPISEHNRLYWYRQTLGQGPEFLTYFQNEAQLEKSRLLSDRFSAERPKGSFSTLEIQRTEQGDSAMYLCASSLAVGALDTQYFGPGTRLTVL.

The chain recombines TRBV6-5 with TRBJ1-1, with a weak D call TRBD1 (5 bases). Trimming shortened V by 0 bases and J by 4 bases, and 12 bases separated the two germline ends. CDR1 and CDR2 (germline): MNHEY, SVGAGI. The CDR3 runs to 15 residues. The CDR3 sequence is CASSYSVIGTTEAFF. For the CDR3, the DNA is TGTGCCAGCAGTTACTCGGTTATTGGGACCACTGAAGCTTTCTTT.

The V gene is TRBV11-2, the J gene TRBJ2-4; 8 bases fit TRBD1. This CDR3 has 13 residues. Germline V gene sequence: CDR1 SGHAT, CDR2 FQNNGV. With V trimmed by 5 bases and J by 10 bases, 7 bases remained unmatched. The CDR3 DNA is TGTGCCAGCAGCCCCGGGACAGGAGTGATTCAGTACTTC. Encoded protein: CASSPGTGVIQYF. Drawing the rest from reference TRBV11-2 and TRBJ2-4, the complete variable domain is EAGVAQSPRYKIIEKRQSVAFWCNPISGHATLYWYQQILGQGPKLLIQFQNNGVVDDSQLPKDRFSAERLKGVDSTLKIQPAKLEDSAVYLCASSPGTGVIQYFGAGTRLSVL.

The CDR3 bases are TGCGCCAGCAGCCAAGACCCCGGGCGAGTAAGCAATGAGCAGTTCTTC. It translates to CASSQDPGRVSNEQFF. The V and J genes are TRBV4-1 and TRBJ2-1, with D hard to call. The CDR3 totals 16 residues. Germline CDR1 is MGHRA and CDR2 is YSYEKL. V was shortened by 0 bases and J by 6 bases, with 15 bases between the two germline ends.

The chain combines TRBV5-1 with TRBJ2-7, with 13 bases aligning to TRBD2. Trimming cost V 5 bases and J 0 bases; bases outside gene matches: 20. CDR1 and CDR2 from the germline V gene are SGHRS and YFSETQ. This CDR3 spans 21 amino acids. The CDR3 protein is CASSGRKLAGGPNRNSYEQYF. The CDR3 coding sequence is TGCGCCAGCAGTGGCCGGAAACTAGCGGGAGGGCCGAACCGTAACTCCTACGAGCAGTACTTC.

CDR3: CASSPSGTSGRGNEQFF. The CDR3 DNA sequence: TGTGCCAGCAGCCCATCCGGGACTAGCGGGAGGGGGAATGAGCAGTTCTTC. The V call is TRBV9, the J call TRBJ2-1, with 16 bases that match TRBD2. Losses at the gene ends were 4 bases for V and 7 bases for J; bases not matched to a gene: 8. This CDR3 spans 17 amino acids. CDR1 and CDR2 from the germline V gene are SGDLS and YYNGEE.

This chain links TRBV7-9 with TRBJ2-3; perhaps TRBD1 as D (5 bases). V shed 5 bases and J shed 0 bases, with 15 bases lying between them. Looked up from germline, CDR1 is SEHNR and CDR2 is FQNEAQ (reference sequence). The CDR3 has 16 amino acids. CDR3 region: CASSPPPAGSTDTQYF. The CDR3 DNA follows: TGTGCCAGCAGCCCCCCTCCGGCAGGGAGCACAGATACGCAGTATTTT.

This chain connects TRBV28 to TRBJ1-2; D uncertain. Trimming stripped 6 bases from V and 3 bases from J, with 14 bases between. The germline gives CDR1 MDHEN, CDR2 SYDVKM. The CDR3 totals 14 residues. DNA for the CDR3: TGTGCCAGCAGCCCACCAGGCACTCACTATGGCTACACCTTC. Protein product: CASSPPGTHYGYTF.

The gene calls are TRBV27 and TRBJ2-1, with TRBD1 matching over 8 bases. The CDR3 extends over 16 amino acids. The V segment lost 5 bases and the J segment 8 bases; nucleotides outside the gene matches: 14. The germline V gene encodes CDR1 MNHEY and CDR2 SMNVEV (reference sequence). The CDR3 bases are TGTGCCAGCAGTCCCAGGGGGCTGTACGGTTACGATGAGCAGTTCTTC. Residues: CASSPRGLYGYDEQFF.

This clone showed up just once. Additional DNA sequences in this sample encode the identical CDR3. The rearrangement uses TRBV27 and TRBJ2-5, with a tentative D call TRBD1 (6 bases). This CDR3 spans 13 amino acids. V dropped 5 bases and J dropped 3 bases, with 10 bases sitting between them. Germline CDR1 reads MNHEY; CDR2 reads SMNVEV (reference sequence). For the CDR3, the DNA is TGTGCCAGCAGTCCGAGGACAGAAGAGACCCAGTACTTC. Its translation: CASSPRTEETQYF.

This chain uses TRBV10-3 with TRBJ1-2, with D unclear. Trimming left V 0 bases short and J 4 bases short, with 15 bases between. CDR3 size: 16 residues. Germline V gene lookup returns CDR1 ENHRY and CDR2 SYGVKD. This chain's CDR3 is CAISESRQLTFYGYTF. The CDR3 DNA reads as TGTGCCATCAGTGAGTCGAGGCAGCTCACGTTCTATGGCTACACCTTC.

This chain uses TRBV7-9 with TRBJ2-1; TRBD2 matches 10 bases. Germline trimming cut 4 bases from V and 7 bases from J; bases unmatched to any gene: 7. The CDR3 is 15 amino acids. The germline CDR1 and CDR2 sequences are SEHNR and FQNEAQ (reference sequence). CDR3 sequence (DNA): TGTGCCAGCAGCTCCCCCGGGACTAGCGTGAATGAGCAGTTCTTC. Its protein is CASSSPGTSVNEQFF.

This CDR3 reads CASSLGDVDYEQYF. CDR3 bases: TGTGCCAGCAGCTTAGGAGATGTTGACTACGAGCAGTACTTC. The chain recombines TRBV7-6 with TRBJ2-7; D gene ambiguous. This CDR3 region has 14 residues. Between the trimmed V and J ends, which lost 1 base and 3 bases, there was a span of 10 bases. Germline lookup yields CDR1 SGHVS and CDR2 FNYEAQ.

This rearrangement joins TRBV30 to TRBJ1-5; D is uncertain. The V end was cut by 0 bases, the J end by 0 bases, with 9 bases between. CDR1 and CDR2 (germline): GTSNPN, SVGIG (reference sequence). This CDR3 has 15 amino acids. CDR3 in amino acids: CAWSVPGYSNQPQHF. CDR3 bases: TGTGCCTGGAGTGTCCCCGGGTATAGCAATCAGCCCCAGCATTTT.

The CDR3 loop reads CASADYNYGYTF. For the CDR3, the DNA is TGTGCCAGCGCAGATTATAACTATGGCTACACCTTC. This chain connects TRBV28 to TRBJ1-2, with D unclear. Germline V CDR1 and CDR2: MDHEN, SYDVKM. The V gene lost 8 bases and the J gene lost 1 base, with 8 bases spanning the gap. The CDR3 consists of 12 residues.

The chain has TRBV29-1 and TRBJ2-2; D may be TRBD2 (5 bases). Looked up from germline, CDR1 is SQVTM and CDR2 is ANQGSEA. CDR3 length equals 12 residues. Deletions cut 5 bases from V and 5 bases from J, with 9 bases between. The CDR3 is CSVSLATGELFF. Here the CDR3 DNA reads TGCAGCGTTTCTCTAGCAACCGGGGAGCTGTTTTTT.

This clone came up a few times. The sample contains more than one DNA sequence encoding this CDR3. The chain combines TRBV9 with TRBJ2-2; D perhaps matches TRBD1 (6 bases). Germline assignment: CDR1 SGDLS and CDR2 YYNGEE. CDR3 size: 13 residues. The V end lost 0 bases, the J end lost 6 bases, and 6 bases lay between the germline ends. This chain's CDR3 is CASSVGTAGELFF. The DNA of the CDR3 is TGTGCCAGCAGCGTAGGGACAGCCGGGGAGCTGTTTTTT.

This clone came up once. This chain joins TRBV9 and TRBJ1-1, with unresolved D. Deletions cut 0 bases from V and 1 base from J, with 10 bases between. CDR1 is SGDLS, CDR2 YYNGEE, per germline. The CDR3 is made up of 15 amino acids. The CDR3 loop is CASSVGPAQNTEAFF. In DNA form, the CDR3 reads TGTGCCAGCAGCGTAGGGCCGGCCCAGAACACTGAAGCTTTCTTT.

The CDR3 region has the DNA TGTGCCAGCAGCCAAGGAAATGAAAAACTGTTTTTT. This codes for CASSQGNEKLFF. The chain links TRBV4-2 to TRBJ1-4; D remains ambiguous. The germline V gene encodes CDR1 LGHNA and CDR2 YNFKEQ. The CDR3 totals 12 residues. V lost 1 base to trimming and J lost 5 bases, with 2 bases between them.

This clone was recorded only once. The chain is built from TRBV19 and TRBJ1-5; D is unresolved. The CDR3 extends over 15 amino acids. CDR1 and CDR2 (germline): LNHDA, SQIVND (reference sequence). Deletions cut 1 base from V and 3 bases from J, with 10 bases between. In DNA form, the CDR3 reads TGTGCCAGTAGTATAGGGTTAGGAGTCAATCAGCCCCAGCATTTT. Its protein product is CASSIGLGVNQPQHF.